These T cell receptor beta chains were read from a single sample in a study of control samples from healthy donors and cancer patients. The protocol was immunoSEQ multiplex PCR, while the TCRdb copy is restricted to in-frame clones and leaves out a portion. Counted here are fewer than 200,000 clones, approximately 90% occurring once; the ten biggest clones make up more than 10%. Sequenced input: blood. The receptors were sampled from a man younger than 40 in good health. Each CDR3 is given with its conserved first and last residue. A D gene is named only where the DNA matches it firmly. Part of the rows lack a size; the others show once, few, many or a class for expanded clones.

clone_size | d_call | j_call | v_call | cdr3_aa | cdr3_nt
once | - | TRBJ1-1 | TRBV7-9 | CASSQLGPMNTEAFF | TGTGCCAGCAGCCAACTAGGACCTATGAACACTGAAGCTTTCTTT
- | - | TRBJ1-1 | TRBV7-3 | CASSPDSSSPGSTEAFF | TGTGCCAGCAGCCCGGACAGTTCTTCCCCGGGTAGTACTGAAGCTTTCTTT
- | - | TRBJ1-2 | TRBV2 | CASSEQAYGYTF | TGTGCCAGCAGTGAACAAGCCTATGGCTACACCTTC
- | - | TRBJ2-7 | TRBV7-9 | CASSGTPGLIYEQYF | TGTGCCAGCAGCGGAACTCCGGGACTTATCTACGAGCAGTACTTC
few | - | TRBJ1-5 | TRBV19 | CASSILDGNNQPQHF | TGTGCCAGTAGTATATTAGATGGGAACAATCAGCCCCAGCATTTT
- | TRBD2 | TRBJ2-3 | TRBV6-2/TRBV6-3 | CASSSPAGVRATQYF | TGTGCCAGCAGTTCTCCAGCGGGAGTTCGCGCTACGCAGTATTTT
- | - | TRBJ1-2 | TRBV3-1/TRBV3-2 | CASSQAAYGYTF | TGTGCCAGCAGCCAAGCGGCCTATGGCTACACCTTC
- | TRBD1 | TRBJ1-5 | TRBV28 | CASSLRDRVNQPQHF | TGTGCCAGCAGTTTAAGGGACAGGGTTAATCAGCCCCAGCATTTT
- | - | TRBJ1-6 | TRBV11-3 | CASRGYNSPLHF | TGTGCCAGCAGAGGTTATAATTCACCCCTCCACTTT
few | TRBD1 | TRBJ2-2 | TRBV4-1 | CASSQDSDRGYTGELFF | TGCGCCAGCAGCCAAGATTCGGACAGGGGCTACACCGGGGAGCTGTTTTTT
- | - | TRBJ2-2 | TRBV24-1 | CATTPGGYTGELFF | TGTGCCACCACCCCTGGTGGGTACACCGGGGAGCTGTTTTTT
- | - | TRBJ1-5 | TRBV2 | CASSGRANQPQHF | TGTGCCAGCAGTGGCCGGGCGAATCAGCCCCAGCATTTT
- | - | TRBJ2-7 | TRBV7-9 | CASSAYRDIPYEQYF | TGTGCCAGCAGCGCTTACCGGGACATTCCATACGAGCAGTACTTC
- | TRBD2 | TRBJ2-1 | TRBV29-1 | CSVEEGQRGRNEQFF | TGCAGCGTTGAAGAGGGGCAGCGGGGGCGTAATGAGCAGTTCTTC
- | - | TRBJ1-3 | TRBV4-2 | CASSQDLDGSGNTIYF | TGTGCCAGCAGCCAGGACCTCGACGGCTCTGGAAACACCATATATTTT
- | - | TRBJ1-2 | TRBV5-1 | CASSSDWGYGYTF | TGCGCCAGCAGTTCGGATTGGGGCTATGGCTACACCTTC
- | TRBD1 | TRBJ1-1 | TRBV2 | CASSRLTGTEAFF | TGTGCCAGCAGCCGCTTGACAGGGACTGAAGCTTTCTTT